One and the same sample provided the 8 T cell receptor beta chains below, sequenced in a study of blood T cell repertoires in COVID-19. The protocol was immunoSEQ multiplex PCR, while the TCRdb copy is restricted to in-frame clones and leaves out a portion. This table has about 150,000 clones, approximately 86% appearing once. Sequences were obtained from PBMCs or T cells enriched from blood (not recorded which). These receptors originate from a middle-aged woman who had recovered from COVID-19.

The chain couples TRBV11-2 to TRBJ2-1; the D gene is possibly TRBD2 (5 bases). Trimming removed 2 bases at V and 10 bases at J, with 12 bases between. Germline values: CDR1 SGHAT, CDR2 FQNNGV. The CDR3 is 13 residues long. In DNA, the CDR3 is TGTGCCAGCAGCTTAAGGTTGGGGAGCGAGCAGTTCTTC. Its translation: CASSLRLGSEQFF.

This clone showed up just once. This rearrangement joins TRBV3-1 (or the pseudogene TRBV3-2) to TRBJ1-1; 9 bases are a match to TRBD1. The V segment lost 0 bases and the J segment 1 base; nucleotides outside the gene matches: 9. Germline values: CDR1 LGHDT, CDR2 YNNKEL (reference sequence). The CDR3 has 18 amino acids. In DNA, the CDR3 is TGTGCCAGCAGCCAAGACCCTCGGGACAGGGCCGCGAACACTGAAGCTTTCTTT. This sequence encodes CASSQDPRDRAANTEAFF.

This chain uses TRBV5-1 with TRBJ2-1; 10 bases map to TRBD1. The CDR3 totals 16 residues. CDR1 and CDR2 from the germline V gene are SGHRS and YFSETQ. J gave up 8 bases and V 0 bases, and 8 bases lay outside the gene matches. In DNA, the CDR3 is TGCGCCAGCAGCTTGGAACTCGGGACAGGGGTTGATGAGCAGTTCTTC. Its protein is CASSLELGTGVDEQFF.

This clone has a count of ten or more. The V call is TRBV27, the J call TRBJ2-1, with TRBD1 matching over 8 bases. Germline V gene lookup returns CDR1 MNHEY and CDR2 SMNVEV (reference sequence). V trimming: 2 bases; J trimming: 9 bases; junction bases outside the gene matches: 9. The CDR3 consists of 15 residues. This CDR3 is CASSLTPGQGGEQFF. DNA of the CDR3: TGTGCCAGCAGTTTAACCCCAGGACAGGGAGGTGAGCAGTTCTTC.

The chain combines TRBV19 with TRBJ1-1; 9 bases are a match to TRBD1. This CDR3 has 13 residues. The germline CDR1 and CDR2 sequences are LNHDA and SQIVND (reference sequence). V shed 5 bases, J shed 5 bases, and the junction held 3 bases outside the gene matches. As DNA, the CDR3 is TGTGCCAGTAGTCGGGGGACAGGGACTGAAGCTTTCTTT. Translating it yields CASSRGTGTEAFF.

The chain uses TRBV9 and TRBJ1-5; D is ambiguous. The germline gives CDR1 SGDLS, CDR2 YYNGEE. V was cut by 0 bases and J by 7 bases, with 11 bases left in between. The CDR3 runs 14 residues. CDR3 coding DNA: TGTGCCAGCAGCGTAGATGGGCTTTCGCAGCCCCAGCATTTT. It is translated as CASSVDGLSQPQHF. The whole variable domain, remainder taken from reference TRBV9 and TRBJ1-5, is DSGVTQTPKHLITATGQRVTLRCSPRSGDLSVYWYQQSLDQGLQFLIQYYNGEERAKGNILERFSAQQFPDLHSELNLSSLELGDSALYFCASSVDGLSQPQHFGDGTRLSIL.

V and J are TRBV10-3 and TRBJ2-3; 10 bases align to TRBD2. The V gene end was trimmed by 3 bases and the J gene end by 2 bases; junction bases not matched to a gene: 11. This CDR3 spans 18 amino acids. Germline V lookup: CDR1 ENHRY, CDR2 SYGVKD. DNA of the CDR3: TGTGCCATCAGTGAACCGACCGGGACTAGCGATACCACAGATACGCAGTATTTT. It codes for CAISEPTGTSDTTDTQYF.

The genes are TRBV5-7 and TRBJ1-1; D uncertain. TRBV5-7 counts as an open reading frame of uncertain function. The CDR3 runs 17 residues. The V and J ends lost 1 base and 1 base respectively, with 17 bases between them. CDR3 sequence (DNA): TGTGCCAGCAGCTTGTGCCAGTCCGATTTAAAGAACACTGAAGCTTTCTTT. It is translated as CASSLCQSDLKNTEAFF.